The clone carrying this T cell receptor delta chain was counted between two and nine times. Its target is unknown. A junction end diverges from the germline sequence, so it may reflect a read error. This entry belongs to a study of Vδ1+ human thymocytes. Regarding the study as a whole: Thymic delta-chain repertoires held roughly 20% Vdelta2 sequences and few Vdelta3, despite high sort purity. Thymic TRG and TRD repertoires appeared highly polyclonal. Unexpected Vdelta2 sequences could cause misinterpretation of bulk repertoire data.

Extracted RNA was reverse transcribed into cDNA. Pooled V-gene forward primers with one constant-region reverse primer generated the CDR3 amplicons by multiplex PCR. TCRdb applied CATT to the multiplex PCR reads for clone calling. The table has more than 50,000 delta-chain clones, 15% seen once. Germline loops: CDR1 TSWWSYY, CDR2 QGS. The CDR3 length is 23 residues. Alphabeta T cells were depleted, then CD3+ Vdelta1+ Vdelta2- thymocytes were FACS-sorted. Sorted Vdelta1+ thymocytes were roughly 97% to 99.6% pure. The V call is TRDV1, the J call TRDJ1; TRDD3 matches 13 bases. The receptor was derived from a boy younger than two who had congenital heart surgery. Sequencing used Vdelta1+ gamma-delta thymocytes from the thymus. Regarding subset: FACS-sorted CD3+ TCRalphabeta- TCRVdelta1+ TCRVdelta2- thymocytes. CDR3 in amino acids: CALGDQTRPTGHYWGIRGDKLTF. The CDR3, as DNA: TGTGCTCTTGGGGACCAAACCCGTCCTACGGGGCATTACTGGGGGATACGCGGCGATAAACTCACCTTT.